These 19 T cell receptor beta chains originate from one sample sequenced in a study of shared clonotypes between healthy human individuals (dated by TCRdb to the early 2020s). Library preparation employed the immunoSEQ multiplex PCR assay. TCRdb limited this immuneACCESS table to in-frame rearrangements with V and J called. A share of clones is missing; checked studies link under half to unresolved V genes, and the rest is unexplained. The sample table contains roughly 890,000 clones; only one count was recorded for nearly 95% of them. More than 20% of the sample lies in the top ten. CD8 naive samples consisted of CD45RO-negative cells that were positively selected for CCR7, yielding a CD45RA+CCR7+ population without TemRA cells. The sequenced sample consisted of naive CD8+ T cells sorted from blood. What the cell subset or site label conveys for this sample: CD45RA+CCR7+. The receptors derive from a man aged 30 to 39 in good health.

This clone appeared once. The CDR3 loop is CASSAWKGSGYEQYF. The CDR3 nucleotides are TGTGCCAGCAGTGCATGGAAGGGGTCGGGGTACGAGCAGTACTTC. The V call is TRBV2, the J call TRBJ2-7; D could derive from TRBD1 or TRBD2 (5 bases each). The germline V gene encodes CDR1 SNHLY and CDR2 FYNNEI. This CDR3 is 15 amino acids long. Trimming pared 4 bases from V and 4 bases from J, leaving 17 bases between. Drawing the rest from reference TRBV2 and TRBJ2-7, the complete variable domain is EPEVTQTPSHQVTQMGQEVILRCVPISNHLYFYWYRQILGQKVEFLVSFYNNEISEKSEIFDDQFSVERPDGSNFTLKIRSTKLEDSAMYFCASSAWKGSGYEQYFGPGTRLTVT.

This chain links TRBV30 with TRBJ2-7; tentatively, D is TRBD1 (6 bases). The CDR3 contains 16 residues. CDR1 is GTSNPN, CDR2 SVGIG, per germline (reference sequence). V was cut by 3 bases and J by 0 bases, with 18 bases left in between. The CDR3 DNA reads TGTGCCTGGAGCCCCCTAGGACAGACATTCTCCTACGAGCAGTACTTC. Translated, it gives CAWSPLGQTFSYEQYF.

The V call is TRBV13, the J call TRBJ2-7; TRBD2 aligns across 7 bases. The CDR3 consists of 14 residues. V lost 5 bases, J lost 1 base, and 5 bases stayed unmatched. The germline gives CDR1 PRHDT, CDR2 FYEKMQ (reference sequence). CDR3 nucleotides: TGTGCCAGCAGCCCAGCGGGGCAGTCCTACGAGCAGTACTTC. Translation: CASSPAGQSYEQYF. Full variable domain (remainder filled in from reference TRBV13 and TRBJ2-7): AAGVIQSPRHLIKEKRETATLKCYPIPRHDTVYWYQQGPGQDPQFLISFYEKMQSDKGSIPDRFSAQQFSDYHSELNMSSLELGDSALYFCASSPAGQSYEQYFGPGTRLTVT.

The chain uses TRBV27 and TRBJ2-7, with 10 bases fitting TRBD2. The CDR3 runs 14 residues. In germline, CDR1 is MNHEY, CDR2 SMNVEV (reference sequence). V shed 5 bases, J shed 6 bases, and the junction held 7 bases outside the gene matches. CDR3 protein: CASSGGLALGEQYF. CDR3 in DNA: TGTGCCAGCAGTGGGGGACTAGCGTTGGGCGAGCAGTACTTC.

The rearrangement uses TRBV19 and TRBJ2-1; TRBD1 might be the D (5 bases). V dropped 0 bases and J dropped 4 bases, with 10 bases sitting between them. The length of the CDR3 is 15 residues. Looked up from germline, CDR1 is LNHDA and CDR2 is SQIVND (reference sequence). CDR3 residues: CASSIEGLGYNEQFF. As DNA, the CDR3 is TGTGCCAGTAGTATAGAGGGGCTCGGGTACAATGAGCAGTTCTTC.

V usage is TRBV11-2 and J usage is TRBJ2-6; no definite D call. Per the germline V gene, CDR1 is SGHAT and CDR2 is FQNNGV. V lost 8 bases and J 0 bases, leaving 11 bases between the germline ends. This CDR3 has 15 residues. The CDR3: CASAGASSGANVLTF. CDR3 in DNA: TGTGCCAGCGCTGGCGCGAGCTCTGGGGCCAACGTCCTGACTTTC.

J is TRBJ2-1 and V is TRBV7-9; D is unresolved. The V gene's germline CDR1 is SEHNR and CDR2 FQNEAQ (reference sequence). The CDR3 consists of 15 residues. V lost 5 bases and J 5 bases, leaving 16 bases between the germline ends. The CDR3 sequence: CASSQAGAINNEQFF. The CDR3, as DNA: TGTGCCAGCAGCCAAGCCGGAGCAATTAACAATGAGCAGTTCTTC.

The chain links TRBV10-3 to TRBJ1-2; D is perhaps TRBD1 (5 bases). V was pared by 4 bases and J by 5 bases, with 17 bases between. CDR1 and CDR2 (germline): ENHRY, SYGVKD. The length of the CDR3 is 15 residues. In DNA, the CDR3 is TGTGCCATCAGTGTAGACAGCTTTGGGGCTTATGGCTACACCTTC. This translates into CAISVDSFGAYGYTF.

This clone has just one count. This sequence joins TRBV5-4 and TRBJ1-2, with D possibly being TRBD1 (5 bases). Germline CDR1 reads SGHNT; CDR2 reads YYREEE (reference sequence). This CDR3 is 16 amino acids long. V was shortened by 4 bases and J by 4 bases, with 20 bases between the two germline ends. The CDR3 DNA follows: TGTGCCAGCAGCCACCGACAGTCCGAGTTGATCTATGGCTACACCTTC. It yields the protein CASSHRQSELIYGYTF.

The rearrangement joins TRBV7-8 to TRBJ2-1, with 12 bases fitting TRBD2. The germline gives CDR1 SGHVS, CDR2 FQNEAQ. The CDR3 length is 15 residues. The V segment lost 7 bases and the J segment 9 bases; nucleotides outside the gene matches: 10. The CDR3 here is CASNPTRLAGVEQFF. For the CDR3, the DNA is TGTGCCAGCAACCCGACGAGACTAGCGGGAGTTGAGCAGTTCTTC.

This clone was observed once. This sample includes further DNA sequences coding for the same CDR3. This chain connects TRBV29-1 to TRBJ2-1, with a tentative D call TRBD1 (6 bases). This CDR3 region has 11 residues. Between the trimmed V and J ends, which lost 6 bases and 5 bases, there was a span of 8 bases. In germline, CDR1 is SQVTM, CDR2 ANQGSEA. The CDR3: CSVDRNNEQFF. In DNA form, the CDR3 reads TGCAGCGTGGACAGAAACAATGAGCAGTTCTTC.

The rearrangement joins TRBV11-2 to TRBJ2-1; TRBD2 matches at 13 bases. The V and J ends lost 5 bases and 8 bases, in that order; junction bases with no gene match: 6. Germline V gene data show CDR1 as SGHAT and CDR2 as FQNNGV. This CDR3 has 15 residues. CDR3 protein: CASSRRLAGGHEQFF. The CDR3 DNA reads as TGTGCCAGCAGCCGACGACTAGCGGGAGGCCATGAGCAGTTCTTC.

The CDR3, as DNA: TGCGCCAGCAGCTCCGACAGGGGGCTTAACACTGAAGCTTTCTTT. Its protein is CASSSDRGLNTEAFF. This chain links TRBV5-1 with TRBJ1-1; 10 bases fit TRBD1. The CDR3 runs 15 residues. Germline V gene lookup returns CDR1 SGHRS and CDR2 YFSETQ. Trimming removed 3 bases from V and 2 bases from J; junction bases left unmatched: 4.

This clone appeared a single time. This rearrangement joins TRBV11-3 to TRBJ2-1; 12 bases are shared with TRBD2. V dropped 5 bases and J dropped 6; count of bases not matched to a gene: 8. The CDR3 spans 16 residues. Per germline, CDR1 SGHNT and CDR2 YENEEA. The CDR3 sequence is CASSGRTSGIGNEQFF. The CDR3 DNA is TGTGCCAGCAGCGGAAGGACTAGCGGGATAGGCAATGAGCAGTTCTTC.

The chain has TRBV5-4 and TRBJ2-7; 7 bases line up with TRBD2. Germline-derived CDR1 and CDR2 are SGHNT and YYREEE (reference sequence). V lost 4 bases, J lost 7 bases, and 17 bases stayed unmatched. The length of the CDR3 is 16 residues. CDR3 in DNA: TGTGCCAGCAGCCCGGTGGGTTCTAGCGGCCTCTCAGAGCAGTACTTC. It translates to CASSPVGSSGLSEQYF.

This chain links TRBV28 with TRBJ2-5; no definite D call. The germline CDR1 and CDR2 sequences are MDHEN and SYDVKM. There are 16 residues in the CDR3. Trimming took 6 bases from V and 0 from J, leaving 17 bases between them. DNA of the CDR3: TGTGCCAGCAGCTCTCCCCAACAACTCAACCAAGAGACCCAGTACTTC. This gives the protein CASSSPQQLNQETQYF.

This chain joins TRBV6-5 and TRBJ2-6; D remains ambiguous. Germline V lookup: CDR1 MNHEY, CDR2 SVGAGI. The V gene lost 5 bases and the J gene lost 0 bases, with 5 bases spanning the gap. This CDR3 is built from 14 residues. CDR3 nucleotides: TGTGCCAGCAGTGGTTACTCTGGGGCCAACGTCCTGACTTTC. Translation: CASSGYSGANVLTF.

The chain couples TRBV6-5 to TRBJ2-1, with TRBD2 matching over 13 bases. The ends lost 6 bases at V and 4 bases at J; junction bases unmatched: 3. The V gene's germline CDR1 is MNHEY and CDR2 SVGAGI. The CDR3 has 15 amino acids. The CDR3 DNA reads as TGTGCCAGCAGGGGGGGACTAGCGGGGTACAATGAGCAGTTCTTC. Translating gives CASRGGLAGYNEQFF.

The J gene is TRBJ2-7, the V gene TRBV7-8; 7 nucleotides line up with TRBD2. The trim removed 6 bases at V and 3 bases at J, leaving 17 bases unmatched. Per the germline V gene, CDR1 is SGHVS and CDR2 is FQNEAQ. CDR3 length: 17 amino acids. CDR3 sequence: CASRYGVWSSGDYEQYF. The CDR3 DNA is TGTGCCAGCAGATACGGAGTATGGTCTAGCGGAGACTACGAGCAGTACTTC.